Each of the 24 T cell receptor beta chains below was sequenced from the same sample in a study of blood T cell repertoires in COVID-19. This table comes from immunoSEQ multiplex PCR, and its TCRdb copy is limited to in-frame clones, with some not included. The sample comprises over 250,000 clones, nearly 90% of which are singletons, and about 2% rests with the top ten. The sample was PBMCs or T cells enriched from blood (not recorded which). The receptors were gathered from a woman aged 55-70 years who had recovered from COVID-19.

The chain joins TRBV18 to TRBJ1-3; D is possibly TRBD1 (5 bases). The CDR3 covers 17 residues. Trimming stripped 0 bases from V and 4 bases from J, with 16 bases between. Germline V gene data show CDR1 as KGHSH and CDR2 as LQKENI. The CDR3 DNA follows: TGTGCCAGCTCACCACCGTCAGGGCCCGTCTCGGGAAACACCATATATTTT. It yields the protein CASSPPSGPVSGNTIYF.

The chain couples TRBV27 to TRBJ1-4, with 7 bases lining up with TRBD1. Germline loops: CDR1 MNHEY, CDR2 SMNVEV (reference sequence). This CDR3 contains 14 residues. With V trimmed by 5 bases and J by 6 bases, 6 bases remained unmatched. The CDR3 sequence: CASSVQGVDEKLFF. CDR3 bases: TGTGCCAGCAGTGTTCAGGGGGTAGATGAAAAACTGTTTTTT.

This clone was recorded only once. The chain joins TRBV3-1 (or the pseudogene TRBV3-2) to TRBJ1-1, with TRBD1 as a possible D gene (5 bases). Germline V gene data show CDR1 as LGHDT and CDR2 as YNNKEL (reference sequence). With 5 bases removed from V and 4 bases from J, the gap between germline ends came to 20 bases. The CDR3 length is 16 residues. The CDR3, as DNA: TGTGCCAGCAGCGAAGGGACTCAATTATTGGGCACTGAAGCTTTCTTT. It translates to CASSEGTQLLGTEAFF.

The chain carries TRBV18 and TRBJ1-1; TRBD1 might be the D (6 bases). Germline assignment: CDR1 KGHSH and CDR2 LQKENI. Trimming removed 4 bases from V and 0 bases from J, with 12 bases in between. The CDR3 has 15 residues. CDR3 sequence (DNA): TGTGCCAGCTCACGATCCGGGACAATGAACACTGAAGCTTTCTTT. Its protein product is CASSRSGTMNTEAFF.

This chain joins TRBV9 and TRBJ2-7; D gene ambiguous. Germline CDR1 is SGDLS and CDR2 is YYNGEE. V gave up 2 bases and J gave up 6 bases, with 12 bases separating them. There are 13 residues in the CDR3. CDR3 bases: TGTGCCAGCAGCGTTCTTCATTCCGGCGAGCAGTACTTC. Translated, it gives CASSVLHSGEQYF.

This chain connects TRBV24-1 to TRBJ2-3; the D is unclear. Germline loops: CDR1 KGHDR, CDR2 SFDVKD. Trimming cost V 4 bases and J 2 bases, with 6 bases left between them. The CDR3 has 13 residues. The CDR3 here is CATSDSYTDTQYF. CDR3 sequence (DNA): TGTGCCACCAGTGACTCCTACACAGATACGCAGTATTTT.

This chain links TRBV6-5 with TRBJ1-4; D gene unclear. Trimming took 7 bases from V and 7 from J, leaving 7 bases between them. This CDR3 is 11 amino acids long. Per germline, CDR1 MNHEY and CDR2 SVGAGI. As DNA, the CDR3 is TGTGCCAGCACAAACGGTGAAAAACTGTTTTTT. This sequence encodes CASTNGEKLFF.

The V gene is TRBV18, the J gene TRBJ1-4, with TRBD1 identical over 9 bases. Germline V gives CDR1 KGHSH, CDR2 LQKENI. V was pared by 1 base and J by 8 bases, with 2 bases of the junction left unmatched. This CDR3 is 14 amino acids long. This CDR3 is CASSPRDRDEKLFF. CDR3 coding DNA: TGTGCCAGCTCACCACGGGACAGGGACGAAAAACTGTTTTTT. The full variable domain, rest sourced from reference TRBV18 and TRBJ1-4, is NAGVMQNPRHLVRRRGQEARLRCSPMKGHSHVYWYRQLPEEGLKFMVYLQKENIIDESGMPKERFSAEFPKEGPSILRIQQVVRGDSAAYFCASSPRDRDEKLFFGSGTQLSVL.

Only one count was recorded for this clone. The chain has TRBV11-2 and TRBJ2-5; 15 nucleotides line up with TRBD2. V was pared by 5 bases and J by 4 bases, with 5 bases of the junction left unmatched. CDR1 and CDR2 from the germline V gene are SGHAT and FQNNGV. The CDR3 is made up of 16 amino acids. CDR3 loop: CASSLGLAGGVETQYF. The CDR3 DNA reads as TGTGCCAGCAGCCTGGGACTAGCGGGGGGCGTAGAGACCCAGTACTTC. Together with reference TRBV11-2 and TRBJ2-5, the CDR3 gives the full variable domain: EAGVAQSPRYKIIEKRQSVAFWCNPISGHATLYWYQQILGQGPKLLIQFQNNGVVDDSQLPKDRFSAERLKGVDSTLKIQPAKLEDSAVYLCASSLGLAGGVETQYFGPGTRLLVL.

J is TRBJ1-5 and V is TRBV5-8; D uncertain. Germline lookup yields CDR1 SGHTS and CDR2 YDEGEE. V shed 6 bases and J shed 5 bases, with 9 bases lying between them. The CDR3 has 12 amino acids. As DNA, the CDR3 is TGTGCCAGCAACAACATTTATCAGCCCCAGCATTTT. Its translation: CASNNIYQPQHF. Full variable domain (missing parts from reference TRBV5-8 and TRBJ1-5): EAGVTQSPTHLIKTRGQQATLRCSPISGHTSVYWYQQALGLGLQFLLWYDEGEERNRGNFPPRFSGRQFPNYSSELNVNALELEDSALYLCASNNIYQPQHFGDGTRLSIL.

CDR3 sequence (DNA): TGTGCCAGCAGTTTACTGGGACTTGGGAATAGGACCCAGTACTTC. This translates into CASSLLGLGNRTQYF. The V and J genes are TRBV5-4 and TRBJ2-5, with D possibly matching TRBD2 (6 bases). There are 15 residues in the CDR3. Germline V lookup: CDR1 SGHNT, CDR2 YYREEE (reference sequence). Trimming removed 5 bases from V and 7 bases from J, with 21 bases in between.

The table lists this clone with a few counts. The chain recombines TRBV7-3 with TRBJ2-1, with TRBD2 identical over 11 bases. The CDR3 has 19 amino acids. Germline lookup yields CDR1 SGHTA and CDR2 FQGTGA. The J segment lost 6 bases and the V segment lost 2 bases, leaving 15 bases of the junction unmatched. The CDR3 nucleotides are TGTGCCAGCAGCTTATTTGGCCTATCTAGCGGGAGGTCGGGCAATGAGCAGTTCTTC. Translating it yields CASSLFGLSSGRSGNEQFF.

V is TRBV25-1 and J is TRBJ2-3; perhaps TRBD2 as D (7 bases). Deletions cut 3 bases from V and 0 bases from J, with 13 bases between. The CDR3 spans 16 residues. Germline CDR1 is MGHDK and CDR2 is SYGVNS. Written as DNA, the CDR3 is TGTGCCAGCAGTGATCACGGGGGGCCTAGCACAGATACGCAGTATTTT. Translating gives CASSDHGGPSTDTQYF.

In this sample, this clone turned up a few times. The chain is built from TRBV7-3 and TRBJ2-1; TRBD2 matches 11 bases. Germline V CDR1 and CDR2: SGHTA, FQGTGA. With V trimmed by 1 base and J by 15 bases, 5 bases remained unmatched. The CDR3 length is 13 residues. The CDR3 DNA is TGTGCCAGCAGCTTAAGGACTAGCGGGTTTCTGTTCTTC. The encoded protein is CASSLRTSGFLFF. The whole variable domain, remainder taken from reference TRBV7-3 and TRBJ2-1, is GAGVSQTPSNKVTEKGKYVELRCDPISGHTALYWYRQSLGQGPEFLIYFQGTGAADDSGLPNDRFFAVRPEGSVSTLKIQRTERGDSAVYLCASSLRTSGFLFFGPGTRLTVL.

The J gene is TRBJ1-4, the V gene TRBV27, with 7 bases aligning to TRBD1. The CDR3 has 15 amino acids. The germline gives CDR1 MNHEY, CDR2 SMNVEV (reference sequence). V lost 3 bases, J lost 4 bases, and 5 bases stayed unmatched. Here the CDR3 reads CASSLLSGGNEKLFF. DNA for the CDR3: TGTGCCAGCAGTTTGTTGTCAGGGGGTAATGAAAAACTGTTTTTT.

This clone occurred a few times. This sequence joins TRBV5-1 and TRBJ2-1; D unresolved. This CDR3 has 16 residues. CDR1 and CDR2 (germline): SGHRS, YFSETQ. V dropped 2 bases and J dropped 0 bases, with 12 bases sitting between them. The CDR3 sequence: CASSFQENRSYNEQFF. The CDR3 DNA follows: TGCGCCAGCAGCTTCCAGGAAAACCGCTCCTACAATGAGCAGTTCTTC.

This clone was recorded once. The V gene is TRBV28, the J gene TRBJ1-5; D perhaps matches TRBD1 (5 bases). Trimming stripped 3 bases from V and 1 base from J, with 7 bases between. The CDR3 has 14 amino acids. Germline V lookup: CDR1 MDHEN, CDR2 SYDVKM. CDR3 DNA sequence: TGTGCCAGCAGTTTCCAGGGAAGCAATCAGCCCCAGCATTTT. It codes for CASSFQGSNQPQHF.

The V and J genes are TRBV6-1 and TRBJ1-5; 7 nucleotides align to TRBD1. Germline V gives CDR1 MNHNS, CDR2 SASEGT. CDR3 length: 15 residues. V shed 2 bases and J 3 bases; nucleotides not matched to a gene: 4. In nucleotides, the CDR3 is TGTGCCAGCAGTGAACGGACAGGCCTCAATCAGCCCCAGCATTTT. Protein: CASSERTGLNQPQHF.

The chain has TRBV6-5 and TRBJ2-4, with D tentatively TRBD2 (5 bases). This CDR3 is built from 15 residues. Germline assignment: CDR1 MNHEY and CDR2 SVGAGI. With 7 bases removed from V and 0 bases from J, the gap between germline ends came to 13 bases. This chain's CDR3 is CASIWEFLAKNIQYF. CDR3 sequence (DNA): TGTGCCAGCATATGGGAGTTCTTAGCCAAAAACATTCAGTACTTC.

This chain connects TRBV6-6 to TRBJ1-1; TRBD1 might be the D (5 bases). CDR1 is MNHNY, CDR2 SVGAGI, per germline (reference sequence). This CDR3 spans 14 amino acids. V lost 1 base and J lost 4, with 10 bases in between. CDR3 sequence reads: CASSYYGGSTEAFF. The CDR3 DNA follows: TGTGCCAGCAGTTACTACGGGGGTAGCACTGAAGCTTTCTTT.

The chain employs TRBV12-3 or TRBV12-4 and TRBJ2-1, with 8 nucleotides matching TRBD2. The V and J ends lost 7 bases and 9 bases, in that order; junction bases with no gene match: 5. The CDR3 spans 12 residues. The chain's CDR3 is CASTSGGGEQFF. The CDR3 region has the DNA TGTGCCAGCACCTCCGGGGGGGGTGAGCAGTTCTTC.

The V gene is TRBV6-5, the J gene TRBJ1-2, with D possibly TRBD1 on 5 matching bases. The CDR3 is made up of 13 amino acids. With 7 bases removed from V and 7 bases from J, the gap between germline ends came to 16 bases. Germline CDR1 is MNHEY and CDR2 is SVGAGI. CDR3 bases: TGTGCCAGCACAACAGGCCCGGGGGGTGGCTACACCTTC. This codes for CASTTGPGGGYTF.

CDR3 residues: CASSPQPGTGGADTQYF. CDR3 in DNA: TGCGCCAGCAGCCCCCAACCCGGGACAGGAGGCGCAGATACGCAGTATTTT. The chain employs TRBV5-1 and TRBJ2-3; 8 positions match TRBD1. V was clipped by 4 bases and J by 4 bases; unmatched bases: 14. In germline, CDR1 is SGHRS, CDR2 YFSETQ. The CDR3 covers 17 residues.

The chain employs TRBV18 and TRBJ2-5; 7 bases are a match to TRBD1. CDR3 length: 14 residues. After removal of 6 bases from V and 0 bases from J, the junction contained 4 bases not matched to a gene. Germline-derived CDR1 and CDR2 are KGHSH and LQKENI. CDR3 in amino acids: CASSRGQYQETQYF. The CDR3 nucleotides read TGTGCCAGCTCCCGGGGACAGTACCAAGAGACCCAGTACTTC.